This TCR beta chain was profiled in a study of cytomegalovirus exposure and HLA in healthy donors. Findings of the study overall: An ancestry cluster, one associated with Asian ancestry, reportedly showed fewer N-insertions than the 666-donor mean in a later analysis.

Trimming at V came to 1 base and at J to 6 bases, leaving 3 bases not matched to a gene. The CDR3 sequence is 15 residues long. From germline, CDR1 is MNHNS and CDR2 SASEGT. Concerning this clone itself: Its cognate antigen is unknown.

Primers included in the PCR were 60 Vbeta and 13 Jbeta primers. Only in-frame clones appear in the TCRdb table, and some are missing; sequencing was by immunoSEQ multiplex PCR. The top ten clones hold about a tenth of a sample with approximately 150,000 clones, around four fifths of them seen once. The TCR was taken from a man between 18 and 35 years old in good health and CMV-seropositive. The chain links TRBV6-1 to TRBJ2-2; 9 bases line up with TRBD2. Source material: PBMCs. In DNA, the CDR3 is TGTGCCAGCAGTGAAGTTGCGGGAGGGCCCGGGGAGCTGTTTTTT. It translates to CASSEVAGGPGELFF.